This TCR beta chain was sequenced for a study of graft-versus-host responses after intestinal transplantation. V lost 4 bases and J 4 bases, leaving 8 bases between the germline ends. The CDR3 length is 13 residues. CDR1 and CDR2 (germline): PRHDT, FYEKMQ (reference sequence). Only in-frame clones appear in the TCRdb table, and some are missing; sequencing was by immunoSEQ multiplex PCR. Found here are tens of thousands of clones, about 45% of them singletons; the top ten hold more than 1.2%. The researchers put some 200,000 CFSE-labeled responder cells into plates with some 200,000 irradiated, violet-dye-labeled stimulator cells.

Sequenced here: alloreactive CD8+ T cells from a mixed lymphocyte reaction culture, sampled before transplantation. Subset reported: CFSE-low proliferating T cells sorted from approximately 6-day pre-transplant mixed lymphocyte reaction (GvH or HvG direction). This receptor was obtained from a human patient who was an organ donor for intestinal transplantation. This sequence joins TRBV13 and TRBJ1-3; D might be TRBD1 (5 bases). As DNA, the CDR3 is TGTGCCAGCAGCTCGGGACTGGGAAACACCATATATTTT. It yields the protein CASSSGLGNTIYF.